The next 10 T cell receptor beta chains were all read from a single sample in a study of blood T cell repertoires in COVID-19. The method was immunoSEQ multiplex PCR; TCRdb's version includes in-frame clones alone and lacks a portion of them. The table lists about 150,000 clones, roughly 88% of them singletons. The sample comprised peripheral blood. These receptors came from a woman aged 45 to 65 in a cohort sampled during active or convalescent COVID-19.

The J gene is TRBJ1-2, the V gene TRBV18; D is ambiguous. V was shortened by 4 bases and J by 6 bases, with 12 bases between the two germline ends. Germline lookup yields CDR1 KGHSH and CDR2 LQKENI. The CDR3 totals 13 residues. CDR3 loop: CASSLEQYNGYTF. The CDR3 nucleotides read TGTGCCAGCTCACTGGAACAGTATAATGGCTACACCTTC.

The rearrangement links TRBV28 to TRBJ1-1; TRBD1 matches at 7 bases. With V trimmed by 4 bases and J by 7 bases, 9 bases remained unmatched. Germline CDR1 is MDHEN and CDR2 is SYDVKM. The CDR3 spans 14 residues. The CDR3 spells CASSSYQGGVEAFF. CDR3 bases: TGTGCCAGCAGTTCATACCAGGGGGGAGTTGAAGCTTTCTTT.

A few counts support this clone. The rearrangement uses TRBV3-1 (or the pseudogene TRBV3-2) and TRBJ2-1; 11 bases line up with TRBD1. The CDR3 loop spans 16 amino acids. Germline CDR1 is LGHDT and CDR2 is YNNKEL (reference sequence). With V trimmed by 4 bases and J by 9 bases, 11 bases remained unmatched. CDR3 DNA: TGTGCCAGCAGCCCCCCGGGGCGGACAGGGGGCGGTGAGCAGTTCTTC. It translates to CASSPPGRTGGGEQFF.

This chain uses TRBV5-6 with TRBJ2-7, with a tentative D call TRBD2 (5 bases). CDR1 SGHDT and CDR2 YYEEEE come from the germline V gene. This CDR3 spans 15 amino acids. Trimming shortened V by 1 base and J by 2 bases, and 13 bases separated the two germline ends. The CDR3 DNA sequence: TGTGCCAGCAGCTTGAGTATCGGGGAAGCCTACGAGCAGTACTTC. The encoded protein is CASSLSIGEAYEQYF.

This chain connects TRBV5-8 to TRBJ1-1; 9 bases line up with TRBD1. The CDR3 totals 15 residues. CDR1 and CDR2 (germline): SGHTS, YDEGEE. Germline trimming cut 1 base from V and 2 bases from J; bases unmatched to any gene: 3. CDR3 residues: CASSLPGQGNTEAFF. The CDR3 bases are TGTGCCAGCAGCTTGCCGGGACAGGGTAACACTGAAGCTTTCTTT.

This clone was seen only a few times. The chain links TRBV27 to TRBJ1-2; 10 nucleotides line up with TRBD1. CDR3 length: 14 amino acids. J was trimmed by 3 bases and V by 4 bases; bases with no gene match: 2. CDR1 is MNHEY, CDR2 SMNVEV, per germline (reference sequence). The DNA for the CDR3 is TGTGCCAGCAGTTGGGGGACAGGGGACTATGGCTACACCTTC. Protein: CASSWGTGDYGYTF.

The rearrangement links TRBV29-1 to TRBJ2-3, with no clear D. Germline CDR1 is SQVTM and CDR2 is ANQGSEA. V shed 3 bases and J shed 6 bases, with 10 bases lying between them. The CDR3 contains 12 residues. In DNA form, the CDR3 reads TGCAGCGTTGAGTATAAAGCGGATACGCAGTATTTT. The encoded protein is CSVEYKADTQYF.

V gene TRBV2 combines with J gene TRBJ1-4, with 10 bases matching TRBD1. The CDR3 extends over 17 amino acids. The ends lost 2 bases at V and 4 bases at J; junction bases unmatched: 7. Per the germline V gene, CDR1 is SNHLY and CDR2 is FYNNEI. Here the CDR3 reads CASSETGTGVLNEKLFF. CDR3 sequence (DNA): TGTGCCAGCAGTGAAACGGGGACAGGGGTCCTTAATGAAAAACTGTTTTTT.

The V gene is TRBV7-2, the J gene TRBJ1-5, with 8 bases lining up with TRBD1. Germline V CDR1 and CDR2: SGHTA, FQGNSA. CDR3 length equals 14 residues. With V trimmed by 2 bases and J by 5 bases, 2 bases remained unmatched. This chain's CDR3 is CASSLQGAYQPQHF. Here the CDR3 DNA reads TGTGCCAGCAGCTTACAGGGGGCTTATCAGCCCCAGCATTTT.

The V call is TRBV5-1, the J call TRBJ1-5; TRBD1 agrees at 10 bases. This CDR3 has 20 amino acids. With 3 bases clipped from V and 4 bases from J, the junction kept 19 bases outside the gene matches. Germline CDR1 SGHRS, CDR2 YFSETQ. The CDR3 region is CASSSDTGTGAPLGNQPQHF. The DNA of the CDR3 is TGCGCCAGCAGCTCGGATACCGGGACAGGGGCCCCGTTAGGGAATCAGCCCCAGCATTTT.